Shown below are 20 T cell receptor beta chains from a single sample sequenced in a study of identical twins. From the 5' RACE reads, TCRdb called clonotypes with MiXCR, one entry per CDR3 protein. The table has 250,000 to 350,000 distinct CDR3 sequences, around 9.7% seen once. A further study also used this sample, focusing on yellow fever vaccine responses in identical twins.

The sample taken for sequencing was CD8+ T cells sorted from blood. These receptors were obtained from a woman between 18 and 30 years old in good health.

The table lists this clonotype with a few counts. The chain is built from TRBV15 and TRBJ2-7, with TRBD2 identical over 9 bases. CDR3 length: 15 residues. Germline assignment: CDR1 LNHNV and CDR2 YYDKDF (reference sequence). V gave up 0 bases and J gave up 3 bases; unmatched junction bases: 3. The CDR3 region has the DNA TGTGCCACCAGCAGAGATCTTAGCGGGAGCTACGAGCAGTACTTC. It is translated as CATSRDLSGSYEQYF.

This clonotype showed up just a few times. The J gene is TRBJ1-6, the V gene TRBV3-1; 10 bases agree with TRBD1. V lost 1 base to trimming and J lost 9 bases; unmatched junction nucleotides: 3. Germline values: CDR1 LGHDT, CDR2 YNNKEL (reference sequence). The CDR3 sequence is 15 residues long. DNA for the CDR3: TGTGCCAGCAGCCAAGGACAGGGGGCTTTTTCACCCCTCCACTTT. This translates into CASSQGQGAFSPLHF. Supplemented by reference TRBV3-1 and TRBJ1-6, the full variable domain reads DTAVSQTPKYLVTQMGNDKSIKCEQNLGHDTMYWYKQDSKKFLKIMFSYNNKELIINETVPNRFSPKSPDKAHLNLHINSLELGDSAVYFCASSQGQGAFSPLHFGNGTRLTVT.

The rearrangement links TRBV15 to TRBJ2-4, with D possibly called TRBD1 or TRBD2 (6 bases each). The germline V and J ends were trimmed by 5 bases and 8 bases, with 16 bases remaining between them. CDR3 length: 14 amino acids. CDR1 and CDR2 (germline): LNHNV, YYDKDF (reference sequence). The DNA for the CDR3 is TGTGCCACCAGCGGATCTGAAAGGGGGGACATTCAGTACTTC. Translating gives CATSGSERGDIQYF.

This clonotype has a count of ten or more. CDR3 sequence reads: CATGGLAGPVNEQFF. The CDR3 DNA follows: TGTGCCACCGGGGGTCTAGCGGGACCCGTCAATGAGCAGTTCTTC. The V call is TRBV3-1, the J call TRBJ2-1; 9 bases are shared with TRBD2. Looked up from germline, CDR1 is LGHDT and CDR2 is YNNKEL (reference sequence). The CDR3 totals 15 residues. Trimming removed 10 bases from V and 6 bases from J; junction bases left unmatched: 13.

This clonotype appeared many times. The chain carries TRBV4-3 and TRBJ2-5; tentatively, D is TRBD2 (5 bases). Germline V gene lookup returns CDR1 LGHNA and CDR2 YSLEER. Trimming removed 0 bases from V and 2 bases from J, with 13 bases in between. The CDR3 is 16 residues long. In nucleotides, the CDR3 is TGCGCCAGCAGCCAAGATTGGGAGAACTATCAAGAGACCCAGTACTTC. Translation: CASSQDWENYQETQYF.

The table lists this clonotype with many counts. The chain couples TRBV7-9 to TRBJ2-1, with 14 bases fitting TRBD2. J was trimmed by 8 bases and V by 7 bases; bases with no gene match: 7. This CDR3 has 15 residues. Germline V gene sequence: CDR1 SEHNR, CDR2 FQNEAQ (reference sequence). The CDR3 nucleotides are TGTGCCAGCATCGGGACTAGCGGGAGTATGGATGAGCAGTTCTTC. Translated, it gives CASIGTSGSMDEQFF.

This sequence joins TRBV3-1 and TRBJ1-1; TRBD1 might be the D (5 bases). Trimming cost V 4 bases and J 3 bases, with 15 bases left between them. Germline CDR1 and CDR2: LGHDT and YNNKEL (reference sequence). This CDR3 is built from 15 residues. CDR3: CASSLGREGDTEAFF. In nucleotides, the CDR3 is TGTGCCAGCAGCCTTGGAAGGGAAGGGGACACTGAAGCTTTCTTT.

The CDR3, as DNA: TGTGCCAGCATCACTAGCGAAACCTACAATGAGCAGTTCTTC. Residues: CASITSETYNEQFF. This chain joins TRBV12-3 or TRBV12-4 and TRBJ2-1, with TRBD2 matching over 7 bases. CDR3 size: 14 residues. With 7 bases clipped from V and 2 bases from J, the junction kept 5 bases outside the gene matches.

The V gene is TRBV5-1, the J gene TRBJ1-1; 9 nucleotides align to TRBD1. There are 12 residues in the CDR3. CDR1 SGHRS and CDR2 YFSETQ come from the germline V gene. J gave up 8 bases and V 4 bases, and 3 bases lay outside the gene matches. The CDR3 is CASSETGGEAFF. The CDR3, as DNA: TGCGCCAGCAGCGAGACAGGGGGAGAAGCTTTCTTT.

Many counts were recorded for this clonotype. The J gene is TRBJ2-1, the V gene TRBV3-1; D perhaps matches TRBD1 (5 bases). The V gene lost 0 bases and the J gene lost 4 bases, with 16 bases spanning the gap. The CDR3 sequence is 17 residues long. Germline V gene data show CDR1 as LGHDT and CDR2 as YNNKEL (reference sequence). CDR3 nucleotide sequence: TGTGCCAGCAGCCAAGAAGGGGTGGCAGGAGTATACAATGAGCAGTTCTTC. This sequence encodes CASSQEGVAGVYNEQFF.

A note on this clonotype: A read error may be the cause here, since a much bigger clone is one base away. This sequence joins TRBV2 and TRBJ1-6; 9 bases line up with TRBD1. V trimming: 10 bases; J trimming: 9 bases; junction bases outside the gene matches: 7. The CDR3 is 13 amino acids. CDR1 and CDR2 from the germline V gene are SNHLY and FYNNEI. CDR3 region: CAILGQGASPLHF. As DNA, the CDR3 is TGTGCCATCCTGGGACAGGGAGCTTCACCCCTCCACTTT.

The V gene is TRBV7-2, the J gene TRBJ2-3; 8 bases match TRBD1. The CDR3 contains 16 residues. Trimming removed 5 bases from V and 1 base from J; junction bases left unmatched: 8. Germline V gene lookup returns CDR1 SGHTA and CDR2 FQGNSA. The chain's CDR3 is CASSRDRGWGTDTQYF. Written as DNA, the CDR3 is TGTGCCAGCAGCCGAGACAGGGGATGGGGCACAGATACGCAGTATTTT.

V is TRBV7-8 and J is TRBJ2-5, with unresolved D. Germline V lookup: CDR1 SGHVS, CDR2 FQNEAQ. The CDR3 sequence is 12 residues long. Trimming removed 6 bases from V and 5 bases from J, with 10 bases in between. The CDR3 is CASRHLGETQYF. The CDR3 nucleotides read TGTGCCAGCAGACACCTAGGGGAGACCCAGTACTTC.

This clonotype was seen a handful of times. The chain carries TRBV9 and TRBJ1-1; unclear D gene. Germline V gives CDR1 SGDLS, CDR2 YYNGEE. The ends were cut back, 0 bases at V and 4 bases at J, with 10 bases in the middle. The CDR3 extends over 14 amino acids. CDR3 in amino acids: CASSVAGGTTEAFF. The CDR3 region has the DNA TGTGCCAGCAGCGTAGCGGGAGGTACCACTGAAGCTTTCTTT.

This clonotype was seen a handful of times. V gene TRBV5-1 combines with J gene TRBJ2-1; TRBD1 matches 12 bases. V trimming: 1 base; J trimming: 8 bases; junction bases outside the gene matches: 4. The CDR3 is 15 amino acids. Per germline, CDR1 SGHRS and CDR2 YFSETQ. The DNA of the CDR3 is TGCGCCAGCAGCTTGTGGGGACAGGGGGCCGATGAGCAGTTCTTC. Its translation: CASSLWGQGADEQFF.

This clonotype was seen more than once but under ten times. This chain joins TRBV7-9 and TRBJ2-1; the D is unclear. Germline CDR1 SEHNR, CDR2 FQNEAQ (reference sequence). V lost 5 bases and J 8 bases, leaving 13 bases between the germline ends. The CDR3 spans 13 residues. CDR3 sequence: CASSPPGDHEQFF. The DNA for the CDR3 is TGTGCCAGCAGCCCTCCTGGGGATCATGAGCAGTTCTTC. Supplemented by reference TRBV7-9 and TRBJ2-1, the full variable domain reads DTGVSQNPRHKITKRGQNVTFRCDPISEHNRLYWYRQTLGQGPEFLTYFQNEAQLEKSRLLSDRFSAERPKGSFSTLEIQRTEQGDSAMYLCASSPPGDHEQFFGPGTRLTVL.

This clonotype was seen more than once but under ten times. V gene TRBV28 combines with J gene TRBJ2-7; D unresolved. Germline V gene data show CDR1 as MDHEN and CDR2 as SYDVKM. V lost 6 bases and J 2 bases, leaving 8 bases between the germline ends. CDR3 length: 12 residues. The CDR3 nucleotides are TGTGCCAGCAGACCCCAGACCTACGAGCAGTACTTC. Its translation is CASRPQTYEQYF.

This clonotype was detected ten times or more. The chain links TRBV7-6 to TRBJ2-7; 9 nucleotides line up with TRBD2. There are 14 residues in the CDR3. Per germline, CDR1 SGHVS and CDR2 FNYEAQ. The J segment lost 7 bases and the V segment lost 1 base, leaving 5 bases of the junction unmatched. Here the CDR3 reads CASSLVGLASEQYF. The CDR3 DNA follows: TGTGCCAGCAGCTTAGTCGGACTAGCGAGTGAGCAGTACTTC.

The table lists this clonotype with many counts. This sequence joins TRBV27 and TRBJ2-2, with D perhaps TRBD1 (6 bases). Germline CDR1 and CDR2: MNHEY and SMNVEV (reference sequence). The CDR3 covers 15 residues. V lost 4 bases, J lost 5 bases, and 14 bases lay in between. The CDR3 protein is CASSWPGARTGELFF. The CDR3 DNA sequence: TGTGCCAGCAGTTGGCCAGGGGCAAGGACCGGGGAGCTGTTTTTT.

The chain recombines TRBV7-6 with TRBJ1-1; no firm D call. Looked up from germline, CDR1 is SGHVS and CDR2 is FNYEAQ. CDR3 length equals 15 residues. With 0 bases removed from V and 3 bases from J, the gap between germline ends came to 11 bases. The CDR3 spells CASSLALGFDTEAFF. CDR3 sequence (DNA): TGTGCCAGCAGCTTAGCGCTTGGGTTCGACACTGAAGCTTTCTTT.